This T cell receptor beta chain was captured by sequencing in a study of cytomegalovirus exposure and HLA in healthy donors (dated by TCRdb to 2016 to 2017). With respect to the entire study: In an earlier analysis of fewer than 750 of the donors, around 300 Gb of sequence data and approximately 100 million unique TCR beta sequences from 150 million to 200 million T cells were reported. Genome-wide SNP genotypes for about 65% of the roughly 670 donors were used in a later genetic analysis, which treated that subset as a discovery cohort. All discovery cohort repertoires had been generated on a single sequencing platform. An early release covering roughly 640 HLA-typed donors comprised about 320 gigabases of sequencing data and 65 million to 100 million unique TCR sequences. To study patterns of TCR occurrence, a later analysis re-analyzed previously published TCR beta repertoires from hundreds of donors and added high-resolution HLA genotyping. Among the roughly 400 genotyped donors, about 83% belonged to the genetic ancestry cluster associated with self-reported Caucasian donors. A few DR-DQ haplotypes were treated as single units for association and clustering because of strong linkage in the cohort. Both class I and class II loci were covered by HLA typing, at four-digit resolution. An earlier analysis of around 580 of the donors used high-throughput TCR beta sequencing to judge whether each TCR beta V gene segment behaved as functional or pseudogenic. On average, around 240,000 unique TCR beta nucleotide sequences were sequenced per donor among roughly 430 genotyped donors of the cohort, with around 19% of those sequences being non-productive. The study was designed to test whether signatures of past pathogen exposure could be identified by cataloging public T cell receptors. The later analysis used no new phenotypic data to find candidate immune exposures, relying instead on TCR beta sequences and their occurrence across donors. Donor age, sex, ethnicity and CMV serostatus were collected together with the repertoire data. Besides the first cohort of 500 to 700 subjects, a separate validation cohort made up of 95 to 150 different subjects was used. Using immunosequencing, the study profiled T cell repertoires from 500 to 800 subjects and related those repertoires to cytomegalovirus serostatus. Typing coverage differed by locus: A, B, C, DRB1 and DQB1 were typed in roughly 629-640 donors, DQA1 in roughly 510, DPA1 in approximately 610, and DPB1 in just under 480. The study combined high-throughput TCR immunosequencing, statistical association of individual TCRs with disease status, and machine learning to predict cytomegalovirus infection status. What the work shows at the level of the full study, not this receptor alone: According to a later analysis, most CMV-associated TCR beta chains appeared to be HLA-restricted, and the HLA associations seemed to be driven largely by CMV exposure. In a later genetic analysis, fewer N-insertions in productive TCRs were reported among donors in an Asian-associated ancestry cluster than the roughly 700-donor mean. Three of the identified cytomegalovirus-associated TCR beta chains were confirmed in vitro to be specific for cytomegalovirus antigens. Correlated functional status among segregating V segments might reflect linkage disequilibrium, but an unknown experimental factor could not be ruled out. The cohort was sequenced for TCR beta chains only, and without alpha or paired-chain data the features that could be detected were limited. A later genetic analysis associated a missense DCLRE1C variant with V-gene and J-gene trimming of TCR beta chains, and an independent cohort replicated the association. In a later analysis, several top co-occurrence clusters were reported to appear linked to parvovirus B19, influenza, CMV and Epstein-Barr virus. In an earlier analysis of 500 to 650 of the donors, most TCR beta V segments appeared in productive rearrangements about 90% or about 30% of the time, broadly matching IMGT annotations. A group of highly shared sequence variants was considered likely to be a technical artifact of the sequencing pipeline. Some IMGT-functional V segments, including TRBV6-2 and TRBV6-3, could not be told apart with the 87-base-pair reads, so those segments were excluded. In a later analysis, HLA-associated TCR beta chains were found to be more clonally expanded and to have lower generation probabilities than equally common non-associated chains. CMV serostatus was the only immune exposure information available for the cohort. A further reported finding was that TCR beta sequences accurately predicted the HLA-A and HLA-B alleles for most subjects in the first cohort. According to the authors, the approach could potentially be generalized to other disease states and immunological phenotypes. While some public TCRs were present in many individuals, most TCR sequences turned up only very rarely across donors. The classifier was reported to diagnose cytomegalovirus status with high specificity and sensitivity in both the original cohort and the validation cohort. When HLA alleles, especially DR and DQ, strongly co-occurred, attributing TCR associations to individual alleles was difficult. Because counts were too low, seventeen rarely observed V segments, including chromosome 9 orphons, were left out of the earlier analysis of some 640 of the donors. Because HLA typing was unavailable for some donors at each locus, only the typed subset was used in association tests. Roughly uniform sequencing depth across donors was assumed in presence/absence analyses, although this assumption may not hold. The study gave a list of 150 to 200 TCR beta chains associated with cytomegalovirus. A later analysis associated about 17,000 TCR beta sequences with specific HLA alleles at a false discovery rate of 0.05. A later analysis found that TCR association rates varied across HLA loci, with DRB1 alleles showing the most associated TCRs and HLA-C alleles the fewest.

This clone has only a few counts. What this receptor recognizes is not known. Base qualities are not provided; no much larger clone lies one nucleotide away. Libraries were made using the immunoSEQ multiplex PCR assay. For the multiplex PCR, a mixture combining 60 forward primers for TCR Vbeta segments and 13 reverse primers for TCR Jbeta segments was used. The CDR3 region of rearranged TCR beta genes was amplified from genomic DNA by a multiplex PCR assay. On the Illumina HiSeq System, the amplified TCR beta libraries were sequenced as 87-base-pair reads. The paper's data handling went like this. Across the 700 or so repertoires, a later analysis counted around 80 million unique TCR beta chains, some 11 million of which were shared by at least two donors. To remove PCR and sequencing errors, raw reads were error-corrected and collapsed into unique sequences using a nearest-neighbor algorithm that merged closely related sequences. Alignment of CDR3 sequences to IMGT reference sequences was used to assign V, D and J gene segments. For a sequence to be retained, at least a six-nucleotide match to both a V gene segment and a J gene segment was required. A rearrangement counted as productive if the CDR3 had no stop codons and remained in frame with V and J, and every other rearrangement counted as non-productive. Following IMGT convention, CDR3 was defined as the stretch from the second conserved V-encoded cysteine up to the conserved J-encoded phenylalanine. In an earlier analysis of roughly 610 of the donors, sequences lacking an unambiguous match to a single V gene segment were excluded. In an earlier analysis of 587 of the donors, V segments were called functional above 56.7% productive rearrangements and were called segregating when the between-donor standard deviation exceeded 5%. A statistical classification framework was built to diagnose cytomegalovirus status from the catalog of TCR beta chain sequences. V and J gene assignment, in a later analysis, came from comparing TCR nucleotide sequences with IMGT/GENE-DB human TR gene sequences. In a later analysis, CDR3 sequences and most-parsimonious VDJ recombination scenarios were assigned using the TCRdist pipeline. In a later analysis, each TCR beta chain was defined by its CDR3 amino acid sequence together with its V-gene family, and reads without a unique V-gene family were excluded. As a way to deal with suspected cross-contamination and a sequencing artifact, a later analysis dropped 592 nucleotide sequences that were highly shared and had low generation probability. For each public chain, a later analysis derived a clonal expansion index from normalized ranks of inferred template counts within each repertoire. In a later analysis, generation probabilities were computed using a VDJ recombination model fitted to out-of-frame rearrangements, and the results were checked against IGoR. In a later analysis, hypergeometric tests were used to score TCR-TCR, TCR-HLA and TCR-CMV co-occurrence, with a repertoire-size bias correction applied to TCR pairs. A later analysis estimated false discovery rates by permuting HLA or CMV assignments 20 times. In a later analysis, co-occurring TCRs were grouped with DBSCAN, and TCRdist sequence similarity was added when clustering was performed within HLA-allele-positive subsets. For co-occurrence clustering, repertoires with fewer than 30,000 or more than 120,000 public chains were excluded, along with roughly five repertoires with anomalous nucleotide sharing. TCRdb holds this immuneACCESS table with in-frame rearrangements only. Some clones are missing; in checked studies, unresolved V genes explain under half, and the rest has no known cause. The V and J calls and the clone size are those of that table, but D and trimming were determined from the DNA. The sample table holds around 110,000 clones, of which roughly two thirds were seen once. Jointly, the top ten make up around 2.2% of the sample.

Looking up the germline V gene yields CDR1 MNHNS and CDR2 SASEGT. Trimming costs V 6 bases and J 9 bases, and their ends lie 9 bases apart. The CDR3 numbers 11 residues from cysteine through phenylalanine. CDR3 DNA only is kept here, 33 bases in frame from base 1. In total, around 600 healthy bone marrow donors made up the cohort. All cohort members were sampled while nominally healthy, although unrecorded immune exposures were likely present. The donor tested CMV seronegative, placing the donor among the roughly 350 seronegative members of the cohort. Each donor provided a peripheral blood sample, and peripheral blood mononuclear cells were used for TCR beta sequencing. Genomic DNA was extracted from the blood cell samples with the Qiagen DNeasy Blood Extraction Kit.

This clonotype was sampled from a woman aged 25 to 39 in good health and CMV-seronegative. Sample: PBMCs. The chain is encoded by TRBV6-1 joined to TRBJ2-1; no D segment can be confidently identified. In nucleotide form, the sequence is TGTGCCAGCAGAAGAGGTGGTGAGCAGTTCTTC. It codes for CASRRGGEQFF.